This TCR beta chain was recovered during a study of T cells in Graves' hyperthyroidism and ophthalmopathy. Whole-study findings and limits: Ophthalmopathy was separated from stable hyperthyroidism by a 13 V-J model.

This clonotype has just a few counts. Its antigen remains unidentified. The CDR3 regions of TCR beta were amplified from RNA transcripts. First-round RT-PCR of the TCR CDR3 relied on the HTBI primer set. TCRdb redid the calling of the multiplex PCR reads with MiXCR, one entry per CDR3 protein. The table shows about half a million distinct CDR3 sequences, with more than 20% occurring only once. Germline CDR1 is LNHNV and CDR2 is YYDKDF (reference sequence). Unmatched junction bases numbered 1, after V lost 0 bases and J lost 2 bases. This CDR3 region has 15 residues. Researchers barred patients who had uncontrolled infection, other autoimmune disease, pregnancy or lactation. Every diagnosis used clinical symptoms, serum thyroxine and TRAb, thyroid ultrasound and orbital computed tomography. The source of the PBMCs was approximately 9.5 ml of fresh peripheral blood.

This receptor was identified in a man between 18 and 35 years old with Graves' hyperthyroidism. The sequenced material came from blood. This chain joins TRBV15 and TRBJ2-5; 9 bases are shared with TRBD2. The CDR3 DNA is TGTGCCACCAGCAGAGAAAGCGGGGGGCAAGAGACCCAGTACTTC. It codes for CATSRESGGQETQYF.